This TCR beta chain was obtained from a study of tumor-infiltrating lymphocytes in primary liver carcinoma. Across the whole study: These patients were men and women whose ages were 30 to 69 years.

The CDR3 has 12 residues. Trimming left V 3 bases short and J 6 bases short, with 8 bases between. Extraction also yielded germline DNA, while blood RNA was obtained from unsorted whole blood. Concerning this clonotype: A much larger clone sits a single nucleotide away, making a read error possible.

cDNA specific to TCR beta was made from 450 to 650 ng of total RNA, with a constant-region primer employed for priming. Libraries of TCR beta came from three nested multiplex PCR rounds with slightly modified ARM-PCR. Primers for the first two PCR rounds were TRBV1-TRBV30 forward primers and a C-beta reverse primer (10 cycles per round). Each CDR3 protein is one row after TCRdb ran MiXCR on the multiplex PCR reads. The sample consists of approximately 300,000 distinct CDR3 sequences, more than 55% of them appearing once. The clonotype was recovered from a man in his forties or fifties with primary liver carcinoma and hepatitis B virus infection. The specimen was peripheral blood. This rearrangement joins TRBV12-3 or TRBV12-4 to TRBJ2-5; the D gene is possibly TRBD1 (6 bases). CDR3 in amino acids: CASSFQGKTQYF. In nucleotides, the CDR3 is TGTGCCAGCAGTTTCCAGGGGAAGACCCAGTACTTC.